This T cell receptor beta chain was sequenced in a study of blood T cell repertoires in COVID-19 (TCRdb year 2020). Background for the entire study: Samples from collaborators originated in the United States, Italy and Spain and spanned both the acute and convalescent phases of COVID-19. Sample metadata almost always included a de-identified subject ID, COVID-19 status, age in years and sex. Deeply sampled blood TCRbeta repertoires from subjects exposed to, actively infected with, or recovered from COVID-19 were included in the dataset. The samples were drawn from the first 160 participants of the ongoing ImmuneRACE study and from 1,254 subjects provided by 6 global collaborators. The material from the prospective study consisted of cDNA or gDNA derived from T cells, B-cell-depleted T cells, or PBMCs. HLA class I and class II types, where available, came from metadata supplied by the sample provider rather than from assay-based typing. The repertoires were released in a freely available public database intended as a resource for research on the immune response to SARS-CoV-2.

The research as a whole found: How much clinical and demographic metadata was included differed by source and by participant, and the metadata was provided uncurated.

Concerning this clone itself: Its antigen specificity is not known. No qualities accompany the bases; no much larger clone lies one base away.

Taken from the germline V gene, the CDR1 and CDR2 loops are SGHNT and YENEEA. Including the terminal cysteine and phenylalanine, the CDR3 comprises 16 residues. Only CDR3 DNA is held: 48 bases, read in frame from base 1. Ends trimmed: V by 6 bases, J by 0 bases; bases unmatched to a gene: 6. TCRbeta CDR3 regions were amplified from genomic DNA by means of the immunoSEQ Assay, a bias-controlled multiplex PCR. Concerning the study's data processing: Nucleated cell counts per sample were estimated from amplification of reference gene primers within the assay. To quantify the absolute abundance of each unique TCRbeta CDR3 rearrangement, sequence reads were collapsed and filtered. For each sample, productive Simpson clonality was calculated by taking the square root of Simpson's diversity index across productive rearrangements. TCRdb carries this immuneACCESS record with in-frame sequences only. Its versions omit some clonotypes, under half of them owing to an unresolved V gene in the studies checked, with the rest unexplained. For V, J and clone size, that table is used; D and trimming come from the DNA. The sample includes 90,000 to 120,000 clones, with just under 95% observed a single time. More than 5.5% of the sample is taken by the ten largest.

The collaborating institutions used their own protocols to collect whole blood in K2EDTA tubes. Collaborator samples were shipped for TCRbeta analysis as frozen whole blood, isolated PBMCs, or DNA extracted from either sample type. The sample was peripheral blood. This TCR derives from a man between 65 and 80 years old with acute or convalescent COVID-19. The rearrangement joined TRBV11-3 to TRBJ2-2; TRBD1 fits 8 bases in the junction. The sequenced DNA is TGTGCCAGCAGAAACGCAGGGGGCCCGAACACCGGGGAGCTGTTTTTT. This gives the protein CASRNAGGPNTGELFF.